This T cell receptor beta chain derives from a study of T cells in Graves' hyperthyroidism and ophthalmopathy. Germline loops: CDR1 SNHLY, CDR2 FYNNEI. V shed 10 bases and J shed 0 bases, with 16 bases lying between them. The CDR3 spans 15 residues. Regions amplified from RNA transcripts were the TCR beta CDR3 regions. HTBI primers drove first-round RT-PCR of the TCR CDR3. TCRdb fed the multiplex PCR reads into MiXCR, producing one record per CDR3 protein. The table records around 200,000 distinct CDR3 sequences, about a sixth of them present only once. Source material: blood. The TCR comes from a woman aged 50 to 60 with Graves' hyperthyroidism. J is TRBJ2-4 and V is TRBV2, with D tentatively TRBD1 or TRBD2 (6 bases each). The CDR3 loop reads CAIGAQGGAKNIQYF. In nucleotides, the CDR3 is TGTGCCATTGGCGCACAGGGAGGAGCCAAAAACATTCAGTACTTC.